This TCR beta chain came from a study of siplizumab effects on memory and regulatory T cells. Findings and caveats of the study: There appeared to be greater diversity in naive T cells than in memory cells, and naive T cells seemed major contributors to the alloresponse. The authors did not confirm suppressive function in proliferating Tregs from siplizumab cultures.

This CDR3 has 12 residues. V shed 6 bases and J shed 3 bases, with 6 bases lying between them. Germline assignment: CDR1 SGHVS and CDR2 FQNEAQ. Regarding this clone: What it binds is unknown.

Sequencing used immunoSEQ multiplex PCR; TCRdb keeps in-frame clones, though not all of them. Of 100,000 or so clones in the sample, around 90% were seen once. The clonotype originates from a human donor in good health. The chain has TRBV7-8 and TRBJ2-1, with D unclear. The sequenced sample was CD4+ T cells sorted from blood. The CDR3 region has the DNA TGTGCCAGCAGTATCGACTACAATGAGCAGTTCTTC. Protein sequence: CASSIDYNEQFF.